The 15 T cell receptor beta chains presented below share a single source sample, sequenced in a study of blood T cell repertoires in COVID-19 (TCRdb year 2020). Library creation used the immunoSEQ multiplex PCR assay. TCRdb holds this immuneACCESS table with in-frame rearrangements only. Some clones are missing; in checked studies, unresolved V genes explain under half, and the rest has no known cause. Here the sample has more than 150,000 clones; 75% to 85% occur a single time. The biggest ten clones account for approximately 12% of the sample. The sequenced sample consisted of PBMCs or T cells enriched from blood (not recorded which). The receptors here all came from a man between 40 and 49 years old who had recovered from COVID-19.

V gene TRBV28 combines with J gene TRBJ1-1; 7 bases map to TRBD1. This CDR3 has 14 residues. Germline trimming cut 5 bases from V and 0 bases from J; bases unmatched to any gene: 3. CDR1 MDHEN and CDR2 SYDVKM come from the germline V gene. CDR3 residues: CASSRDRVNTEAFF. The CDR3 DNA is TGTGCCAGCAGTAGGGACAGAGTGAACACTGAAGCTTTCTTT.

This clone was seen a handful of times. The chain joins TRBV27 to TRBJ1-2; possibly TRBD1 for D (6 bases). Trimming stripped 2 bases from V and 6 bases from J, with 16 bases between. CDR3 length: 15 amino acids. Germline V CDR1 and CDR2: MNHEY, SMNVEV (reference sequence). CDR3 protein: CASSLNREATNGYTF. DNA of the CDR3: TGTGCCAGCAGTTTAAACAGGGAAGCTACAAATGGCTACACCTTC.

V is TRBV2 and J is TRBJ2-2; 9 nucleotides line up with TRBD2. J gave up 7 bases and V 7 bases, and 10 bases lay outside the gene matches. Germline-derived CDR1 and CDR2 are SNHLY and FYNNEI. This CDR3 region has 15 residues. The CDR3 nucleotides read TGTGCCAGCACCGAGTGGCGGGAGGGCTACGGGGAGCTGTTTTTT. Its protein product is CASTEWREGYGELFF.

This clone was observed a single time. The chain has TRBV5-6 and TRBJ2-3; 11 nucleotides agree with TRBD2. The CDR3 is 19 residues long. The V gene's germline CDR1 is SGHDT and CDR2 YYEEEE. V was pared by 3 bases and J by 0 bases, with 12 bases of the junction left unmatched. The CDR3 reads CASSSRLTSGDTSTDTQYF. DNA for the CDR3: TGTGCCAGCAGCTCCCGATTGACTAGCGGGGACACTAGCACAGATACGCAGTATTTT.

The rearrangement joins TRBV7-3 to TRBJ2-7; D may be TRBD1 (5 bases). The CDR3 totals 14 residues. Trimming took 2 bases from V and 0 from J, leaving 8 bases between them. Germline values: CDR1 SGHTA, CDR2 FQGTGA. CDR3 in DNA: TGTGCCAGCAGCTTATACCAGGGCTCCTACGAGCAGTACTTC. The encoded protein is CASSLYQGSYEQYF.

The rearrangement links TRBV28 to TRBJ1-6; the match to TRBD1 covers 10 bases. The CDR3 is 14 amino acids. V shed 10 bases, J shed 10 bases, and the junction held 10 bases outside the gene matches. Looked up from germline, CDR1 is MDHEN and CDR2 is SYDVKM. CDR3 in amino acids: CATRQGAGRSPLHF. The CDR3 DNA sequence: TGTGCCACCCGACAGGGGGCAGGACGGTCACCCCTCCACTTT.

This chain links TRBV3-1 (or the pseudogene TRBV3-2) with TRBJ2-1; 7 bases line up with TRBD2. The ends lost 0 bases at V and 11 bases at J; junction bases unmatched: 10. The germline gives CDR1 LGHDT, CDR2 YNNKEL (reference sequence). This CDR3 is built from 15 residues. CDR3 amino acids: CASSQDLRREEKQFF. The CDR3 DNA sequence: TGTGCCAGCAGCCAAGATTTGCGTCGGGAGGAAAAGCAGTTCTTC.

This sequence joins TRBV24-1 and TRBJ2-7, with 8 nucleotides matching TRBD1. The germline gives CDR1 KGHDR, CDR2 SFDVKD. The CDR3 totals 16 residues. With 4 bases clipped from V and 1 base from J, the junction kept 8 bases outside the gene matches. In DNA form, the CDR3 reads TGTGCCACCAGTGACCCCCCCGGGACAGGATCCTACGAGCAGTACTTC. It codes for CATSDPPGTGSYEQYF.

The chain carries TRBV5-1 and TRBJ2-5, with D unclear. V lost 0 bases and J 5 bases, leaving 11 bases between the germline ends. The CDR3 loop spans 14 amino acids. Germline loops: CDR1 SGHRS, CDR2 YFSETQ. Written as DNA, the CDR3 is TGCGCCAGCAGCTTGGGTGCTGACGGGGAGACCCAGTACTTC. Its protein is CASSLGADGETQYF.

This clone has more than one count but fewer than ten. V and J are TRBV27 and TRBJ2-1, with 7 bases identical to TRBD2. The CDR3 extends over 16 amino acids. With 5 bases clipped from V and 1 base from J, the junction kept 8 bases outside the gene matches. CDR1 and CDR2 from the germline V gene are MNHEY and SMNVEV (reference sequence). CDR3 DNA: TGTGCCAGCAGTCTCACCCTAGCGGATTCCTACAATGAGCAGTTCTTC. It specifies CASSLTLADSYNEQFF.

The count of this clone is one. The chain recombines TRBV3-1 (or the pseudogene TRBV3-2) with TRBJ1-3; TRBD1 is a possible D gene (5 bases). The V end lost 5 bases, the J end lost 0 bases, and 11 bases lay between the germline ends. This CDR3 comprises 15 residues. CDR1 and CDR2 from the germline V gene are LGHDT and YNNKEL (reference sequence). The CDR3 loop is CASSLTGSSGNTIYF. In nucleotides, the CDR3 is TGTGCCAGCAGCTTAACAGGAAGCTCTGGAAACACCATATATTTT.

To note about this clone: The same CDR3 arises from other DNA sequences in this sample as well. The chain recombines TRBV4-3 with TRBJ2-1, with D perhaps matching TRBD2 (5 bases). V lost 1 base, J lost 7 bases, and 5 bases lay in between. The CDR3 extends over 12 amino acids. Germline CDR1 is LGHNA and CDR2 is YSLEER. This CDR3 reads CASSQAGNEQFF. CDR3 DNA: TGCGCCAGCAGCCAAGCGGGAAATGAGCAGTTCTTC.

This clone was detected once. The chain carries TRBV7-6 and TRBJ2-1; 9 bases match TRBD2. Trimming cost V 8 bases and J 7 bases; bases outside gene matches: 12. This CDR3 has 15 amino acids. Per the germline V gene, CDR1 is SGHVS and CDR2 is FNYEAQ. The CDR3 region is CASRPKAGGYNEQFF. DNA for the CDR3: TGTGCCAGCCGACCAAAAGCGGGAGGCTATAATGAGCAGTTCTTC.

The genes are TRBV3-1 (or the pseudogene TRBV3-2) and TRBJ1-6, with D possibly TRBD1 on 5 matching bases. CDR1 and CDR2 from the germline V gene are LGHDT and YNNKEL (reference sequence). The CDR3 is made up of 17 amino acids. V lost 0 bases, J lost 7 bases, and 16 bases lay in between. CDR3 nucleotide sequence: TGTGCCAGCAGCCAAGATCAGGGCGGAGATATGAATTCACCCCTCCACTTT. It is translated as CASSQDQGGDMNSPLHF.

V gene TRBV7-2 combines with J gene TRBJ2-7; no reliable D call. The CDR3 is made up of 13 amino acids. The V and J ends lost 0 bases and 2 bases respectively, with 5 bases between them. In germline, CDR1 is SGHTA, CDR2 FQGNSA. The CDR3 coding sequence is TGTGCCAGCAGCTTAGCCCCTGCCTACGAGCAGTACTTC. This translates into CASSLAPAYEQYF.